Presented here are 20 T cell receptor beta chains from one specimen sequenced in a study of Ad26.COV2.S vaccination and SARS-CoV-2 variants (dated by TCRdb to the early 2020s). Library construction relied on the immunoSEQ multiplex PCR assay. The table was pulled from immuneACCESS by TCRdb, which kept in-frame rearrangements only. Such tables lose some clones; where checked, under half of the loss comes from unresolved V genes, and the rest has no known cause. The sample has some 350,000 clones on record, about 91% of them singletons. About 3.8% of the sample goes to the ten largest clones. This specimen's time point label, per the study, means: individuals recovered from natural SARS-CoV-2 infection. The sequencing here drew on peripheral blood, taken after recovery from COVID-19. The receptor set was obtained from a human donor who had recovered from COVID-19.

This chain joins TRBV11-3 and TRBJ2-1; TRBD2 matches 10 bases. The junction had 9 bases not matched to a gene; V was cut back by 5 bases and J by 8 bases. CDR1 and CDR2 (germline): SGHNT, YENEEA. The length of the CDR3 is 15 residues. The CDR3 nucleotides are TGTGCCAGCAGCCTGAGCGGGGGGGCCGAACATGAGCAGTTCTTC. It translates to CASSLSGGAEHEQFF.

This clone has ten or more counts. Other DNA sequences of this sample code for an identical CDR3. CDR3: CASSLAGNTGELFF. CDR3 sequence (DNA): TGCGCCAGCAGCTTGGCTGGGAACACCGGGGAGCTGTTTTTT. This chain links TRBV5-1 with TRBJ2-2; D gene uncertain. In germline, CDR1 is SGHRS, CDR2 YFSETQ. There are 14 residues in the CDR3. Trimming left V 0 bases short and J 1 base short, with 4 bases between.

This chain links TRBV21-1 with TRBJ2-7; the tabulated D call, TRBD1, remains unverified against the DNA. TRBV21-1 is tagged as a pseudogene. The CDR3 is 15 residues long. CDR3 coding DNA: TGTGCCAGCAGCCCTCGATGGGACAGATCCTACGAGCAGTACTTC. Translating gives CASSPRWDRSYEQYF.

The V and J genes are TRBV7-9 and TRBJ1-2; possible D gene TRBD1, 5 bases. The CDR3 loop spans 15 amino acids. The germline gives CDR1 SEHNR, CDR2 FQNEAQ (reference sequence). V lost 5 bases, J lost 2 bases, and 15 bases lay in between. The CDR3 loop is CASSPPGTENYGYTF. In DNA form, the CDR3 reads TGTGCCAGCAGCCCACCAGGGACGGAAAACTATGGCTACACCTTC.

J is TRBJ2-7 and V is TRBV27; possible D gene TRBD1, 6 bases. Germline V gene data show CDR1 as MNHEY and CDR2 as SMNVEV (reference sequence). The CDR3 has 13 residues. V gave up 3 bases and J gave up 4 bases, with 10 bases separating them. The chain's CDR3 is CASSFVDRYEQYF. The CDR3 coding sequence is TGTGCCAGCAGTTTCGTGGACAGATACGAGCAGTACTTC.

The rearrangement uses TRBV3-1 (or the pseudogene TRBV3-2) and TRBJ2-1; 7 bases are shared with TRBD1. The CDR3 spans 12 residues. Per germline, CDR1 LGHDT and CDR2 YNNKEL (reference sequence). The V and J ends lost 6 bases and 9 bases, in that order; junction bases with no gene match: 5. This CDR3 reads CASSHRGTEQFF. The CDR3, as DNA: TGTGCCAGCAGTCACAGGGGAACTGAGCAGTTCTTC.

The rearrangement uses TRBV6-4 and TRBJ1-1; D is perhaps TRBD1 (5 bases). Trimming removed 6 bases from V and 8 bases from J, with 13 bases in between. The length of the CDR3 is 12 residues. Germline V gene sequence: CDR1 MRHNA, CDR2 SNTAGT. Written as DNA, the CDR3 is TGTGCCAGCAGGGCAGACAGAGGGGAAGCTTTCTTT. Encoded protein: CASRADRGEAFF.

The gene calls are TRBV2 and TRBJ2-1; no clear D. The V gene's germline CDR1 is SNHLY and CDR2 FYNNEI. The V gene lost 7 bases and the J gene lost 8 bases, with 9 bases spanning the gap. CDR3 length equals 11 residues. CDR3 nucleotides: TGTGCCAGCACCCTAGAGGATGAGCAGTTCTTC. This gives the protein CASTLEDEQFF.

The chain couples TRBV11-2 to TRBJ1-1; D is uncertain. Germline V CDR1 and CDR2: SGHAT, FQNNGV. Trimming shortened V by 0 bases and J by 0 bases, and 5 bases separated the two germline ends. CDR3 length: 14 amino acids. The CDR3 loop reads CASSLDGLNTEAFF. Written as DNA, the CDR3 is TGTGCCAGCAGCTTAGACGGACTGAACACTGAAGCTTTCTTT. Using reference TRBV11-2 and TRBJ1-1 for the parts outside the CDR3, the full variable domain is EAGVAQSPRYKIIEKRQSVAFWCNPISGHATLYWYQQILGQGPKLLIQFQNNGVVDDSQLPKDRFSAERLKGVDSTLKIQPAKLEDSAVYLCASSLDGLNTEAFFGQGTRLTVV.

The chain links TRBV19 to TRBJ2-1; the match to TRBD1 covers 9 bases. Germline V gives CDR1 LNHDA, CDR2 SQIVND (reference sequence). The V and J ends lost 0 bases and 6 bases, in that order; junction bases with no gene match: 3. The CDR3 is made up of 15 amino acids. The CDR3 is CASSIEGTGINEQFF. In DNA, the CDR3 is TGTGCCAGTAGTATAGAAGGGACAGGGATCAATGAGCAGTTCTTC.

The chain couples TRBV9 to TRBJ2-1, with TRBD2 matching over 8 bases. This CDR3 is built from 15 residues. Germline V gene data show CDR1 as SGDLS and CDR2 as YYNGEE. V dropped 4 bases and J dropped 1; count of bases not matched to a gene: 4. The CDR3 loop is CASSLLAGSYNEQFF. The CDR3 DNA reads TGTGCCAGCAGCCTTCTAGCGGGTTCCTACAATGAGCAGTTCTTC.

This chain connects TRBV5-4 to TRBJ2-6; the D is unclear. The CDR3 runs to 15 residues. Looked up from germline, CDR1 is SGHNT and CDR2 is YYREEE (reference sequence). Trimming pared 5 bases from V and 0 bases from J, leaving 9 bases between. CDR3 loop: CASSLFGSGANVLTF. In DNA, the CDR3 is TGTGCCAGCAGTCTGTTTGGCTCTGGGGCCAACGTCCTGACTTTC.

This chain connects TRBV5-6 to TRBJ1-5; no definite D call. Trimming cost V 3 bases and J 6 bases, with 7 bases left between them. The CDR3 spans 12 residues. CDR1 and CDR2 (germline): SGHDT, YYEEEE. CDR3 in DNA: TGTGCCAGCAGCTCCGGCTCTCAGCCCCAGCATTTT. It specifies CASSSGSQPQHF.

The rearrangement joins TRBV9 to TRBJ2-1; D tentatively fits TRBD1 or TRBD2 (5 bases each). The ends were cut back, 4 bases at V and 6 bases at J, with 20 bases in the middle. The CDR3 consists of 16 residues. Germline V gives CDR1 SGDLS, CDR2 YYNGEE. The CDR3 nucleotides read TGTGCCAGCAGCTTCAACCGGGACGTAGGGCGCAATGAGCAGTTCTTC. Its translation: CASSFNRDVGRNEQFF.

This clone has a single count. The chain carries TRBV2 and TRBJ1-4; tentative D call: TRBD1 (5 bases). The CDR3 length is 14 residues. The germline V and J ends were trimmed by 6 bases and 5 bases, with 13 bases remaining between them. Germline V gene lookup returns CDR1 SNHLY and CDR2 FYNNEI. The CDR3 reads CASRGDQPNEKLFF. Written as DNA, the CDR3 is TGTGCCAGCAGGGGGGACCAACCAAATGAAAAACTGTTTTTT.

This clone was seen a single time. The CDR3 here is CASSQEQGSGEPQHF. CDR3 nucleotides: TGCGCCAGCAGCCAGGAACAGGGGTCAGGGGAGCCCCAGCATTTT. The genes are TRBV4-1 and TRBJ1-5; 7 bases agree with TRBD1. Germline V gives CDR1 MGHRA, CDR2 YSYEKL. This CDR3 region has 15 residues. V was clipped by 3 bases and J by 8 bases; unmatched bases: 10.

This clone was seen once. This chain connects TRBV23-1 to TRBJ1-1; the D is unclear. TRBV23-1 has ORF status, its function being uncertain. V dropped 8 bases and J dropped 1 base, with 17 bases sitting between them. The CDR3 contains 15 residues. The CDR3 protein is CASDKAGRRNTEAFF. CDR3 coding DNA: TGCGCCAGCGACAAGGCAGGCAGGAGGAACACTGAAGCTTTCTTT.

The genes are TRBV9 and TRBJ2-7; a weak D match, TRBD2 (5 bases). Trimming took off 4 bases at V and 1 base at J, with 12 bases between the two ends. The CDR3 extends over 14 amino acids. Germline CDR1 reads SGDLS; CDR2 reads YYNGEE. CDR3 region: CASSPMRASYEQYF. CDR3 nucleotides: TGTGCCAGCAGCCCGATGCGGGCTTCCTACGAGCAGTACTTC.

The CDR3 coding sequence is TGTGCTAGTGGTTTGGGAAGACTAGCGGGCAAATACAATGAGCAGTTCTTC. Protein product: CASGLGRLAGKYNEQFF. V and J are TRBV12-5 and TRBJ2-1; 10 nucleotides match TRBD2. From germline, CDR1 is LGHNT and CDR2 FRNRAP. This CDR3 has 17 amino acids. The V gene end was trimmed by 1 base and the J gene end by 4 bases; junction bases not matched to a gene: 7.

The chain carries TRBV4-1 and TRBJ2-7; a weak D match, TRBD1 (6 bases). Germline V CDR1 and CDR2: MGHRA, YSYEKL. Trimming took off 4 bases at V and 3 bases at J, with 22 bases between the two ends. CDR3 length: 17 residues. The CDR3 spells CASSPSIRTAEYYEQYF. DNA for the CDR3: TGCGCCAGCAGCCCCTCGATTCGGACAGCGGAATACTACGAGCAGTACTTC.